Below are 11 T cell receptor beta chains sequenced from a single sample in a study of Graves' ophthalmopathy and Graves' hyperthyroidism. The sequenced template was RNA, covering the TCR beta CDR3 region. RT-PCR with HTBI primers came first, then second-round multiplex PCR. MiXCR was run by TCRdb on the multiplex PCR reads, yielding one entry per CDR3 protein. The sample lists about 550,000 distinct CDR3 sequences, 35% to 45% occurring once. The sample taken for sequencing was peripheral blood or thyroid tissue (not recorded which). All receptors derive from an adult man with Graves' hyperthyroidism.

This chain uses TRBV20-1 with TRBJ2-7; TRBD1 or TRBD2 may be the D gene (7 bases each). V shed 4 bases and J shed 4 bases, with 20 bases lying between them. There are 15 residues in the CDR3. CDR1 and CDR2 from the germline V gene are DFQATT and SNEGSKA (reference sequence). The CDR3 DNA reads as TGCAGTGCTACAAAATCAGGGGGGGGTCAATACGAGCAGTACTTC. This translates into CSATKSGGGQYEQYF.

This clonotype came up a few times. The V and J genes are TRBV24-1 and TRBJ2-5; 10 positions agree with TRBD1. The length of the CDR3 is 12 residues. In germline, CDR1 is KGHDR, CDR2 SFDVKD. J gave up 5 bases and V 11 bases, and 4 bases lay outside the gene matches. CDR3 DNA sequence: TGTGCCATCGGGACAGGGGTGGAGACCCAGTACTTC. Translation: CAIGTGVETQYF.

V and J are TRBV29-1 and TRBJ2-7; a possible D gene is TRBD1 (6 bases). This CDR3 is 14 amino acids long. V lost 4 bases, J lost 6 bases, and 19 bases lay in between. CDR1 is SQVTM, CDR2 ANQGSEA, per germline. CDR3 DNA: TGCAGCGTTGTTTTGGGGCAGGGGAAAGGCGAGCAGTACTTC. It specifies CSVVLGQGKGEQYF.

The sample holds many counts of this clonotype. This chain uses TRBV29-1 with TRBJ1-1; D is unclear. Trimming took 5 bases from V and 8 from J, leaving 12 bases between them. CDR1 is SQVTM, CDR2 ANQGSEA, per germline. The CDR3 has 11 amino acids. The CDR3 region is CSVSRWREAFF. The CDR3 DNA sequence: TGCAGCGTTAGCCGTTGGCGAGAAGCTTTCTTT.

This clonotype was seen repeatedly, ten times or more. The J gene is TRBJ1-6, the V gene TRBV5-5; D is unclear. Germline CDR1 is SGHKS and CDR2 is YYEKEE (reference sequence). The ends were cut back, 0 bases at V and 7 bases at J, with 8 bases in the middle. The CDR3 runs to 14 residues. The CDR3 reads CASSLGQENSPLHF. The CDR3 DNA reads as TGTGCCAGCAGCTTGGGCCAGGAAAATTCACCCCTCCACTTT.

The chain joins TRBV12-3 or TRBV12-4 to TRBJ2-5; 7 bases line up with TRBD2. V trimming: 4 bases; J trimming: 1 base; junction bases outside the gene matches: 9. The CDR3 consists of 16 residues. CDR3 residues: CASSSPSGPSQETQYF. The CDR3 DNA reads as TGTGCCAGCAGTTCCCCTAGCGGACCGTCCCAAGAGACCCAGTACTTC.

There are many counts of this clonotype. The rearrangement links TRBV7-2 to TRBJ1-6; D gene unclear. The CDR3 sequence is 12 residues long. V was trimmed by 5 bases and J by 6 bases, leaving 5 bases between them. The V gene's germline CDR1 is SGHTA and CDR2 FQGNSA. CDR3 in DNA: TGTGCCAGCAGCCCTAGTAATTCACCCCTCCACTTT. It codes for CASSPSNSPLHF. Variable domain in full (rest from reference TRBV7-2 and TRBJ1-6): GAGVSQSPSNKVTEKGKDVELRCDPISGHTALYWYRQSLGQGLEFLIYFQGNSAPDKSGLPSDRFSAERTGGSVSTLTIQRTQQEDSAVYLCASSPSNSPLHFGNGTRLTVT.

The CDR3 is CASRRQTSGGTEAFF. The CDR3 DNA sequence: TGTGCCAGCAGAAGACAGACCTCTGGTGGCACTGAAGCTTTCTTT. The chain combines TRBV3-1 with TRBJ1-1, with a tentative D call TRBD1 (5 bases). Germline V gene lookup returns CDR1 LGHDT and CDR2 YNNKEL (reference sequence). The CDR3 covers 15 residues. V lost 6 bases and J 4 bases, leaving 18 bases between the germline ends.

The rearrangement uses TRBV20-1 and TRBJ2-3, with 10 bases aligning to TRBD1. Losses at the gene ends were 8 bases for V and 0 bases for J; bases not matched to a gene: 8. CDR3 length: 15 residues. The germline CDR1 and CDR2 sequences are DFQATT and SNEGSKA (reference sequence). As DNA, the CDR3 is TGCAGTTCCCCGGACAGGGGGACTAGCACAGATACGCAGTATTTT. Translating gives CSSPDRGTSTDTQYF.

This clonotype was counted many times. The rearrangement joins TRBV10-2 to TRBJ2-7; 11 bases map to TRBD1. Germline CDR1 reads WSHSY; CDR2 reads SAAADI. J gave up 0 bases and V 8 bases, and 3 bases lay outside the gene matches. This CDR3 is built from 14 residues. CDR3 nucleotides: TGCGCCAGCGTTGGGACAGGGGGCTCCTACGAGCAGTACTTC. Encoded protein: CASVGTGGSYEQYF.

The chain employs TRBV2 and TRBJ2-3; D uncertain. Trimming stripped 5 bases from V and 0 bases from J, with 12 bases between. Germline V lookup: CDR1 SNHLY, CDR2 FYNNEI. The CDR3 extends over 15 amino acids. The CDR3 bases are TGTGCCAGCAGTAAGGAGACAACTAGCACAGATACGCAGTATTTT. Translating it yields CASSKETTSTDTQYF. Complete variable domain (other parts from reference TRBV2 and TRBJ2-3): EPEVTQTPSHQVTQMGQEVILRCVPISNHLYFYWYRQILGQKVEFLVSFYNNEISEKSEIFDDQFSVERPDGSNFTLKIRSTKLEDSAMYFCASSKETTSTDTQYFGPGTRLTVL.